This passage covers 13 T cell receptor beta chains from one sample sequenced in a study of blood T cell repertoires in COVID-19. Method: immunoSEQ multiplex PCR; TCRdb's copy keeps in-frame clones and lacks some. This sample has roughly 230,000 clones, with less than 85% found just once. The material sequenced was peripheral blood. Receptors were obtained from a woman older than 75 with acute or convalescent COVID-19.

The rearrangement uses TRBV27 and TRBJ1-2, with D tentatively TRBD1 (6 bases). This CDR3 comprises 14 residues. From germline, CDR1 is MNHEY and CDR2 SMNVEV (reference sequence). The V and J ends lost 2 bases and 7 bases respectively, with 14 bases between them. CDR3 residues: CASSLRRQDSGYTF. CDR3 DNA: TGTGCCAGCAGTTTAAGGCGACAGGACAGTGGCTACACCTTC.

V usage is TRBV5-1 and J usage is TRBJ1-4; D is perhaps TRBD1 (5 bases). The CDR3 consists of 15 residues. Trimming removed 0 bases from V and 6 bases from J, with 12 bases in between. The germline V gene encodes CDR1 SGHRS and CDR2 YFSETQ. The CDR3 here is CASSLGGGRDEKLFF. The CDR3, as DNA: TGCGCCAGCAGCTTGGGGGGCGGTCGGGATGAAAAACTGTTTTTT.

The genes are TRBV18 and TRBJ1-1, with unresolved D. Per the germline V gene, CDR1 is KGHSH and CDR2 is LQKENI. This CDR3 has 14 residues. Trimming left V 4 bases short and J 1 base short, with 10 bases between. This CDR3 is CASSQAEQNTEAFF. CDR3 nucleotide sequence: TGTGCCAGCTCACAAGCTGAGCAGAACACTGAAGCTTTCTTT. Based on the CDR3 plus reference TRBV18 and TRBJ1-1, the full variable domain is NAGVMQNPRHLVRRRGQEARLRCSPMKGHSHVYWYRQLPEEGLKFMVYLQKENIIDESGMPKERFSAEFPKEGPSILRIQQVVRGDSAAYFCASSQAEQNTEAFFGQGTRLTVV.

The genes are TRBV5-4 and TRBJ2-7, with D perhaps TRBD2 (5 bases). Trimming took off 3 bases at V and 3 bases at J, with 10 bases between the two ends. The CDR3 extends over 13 amino acids. Germline V gene lookup returns CDR1 SGHNT and CDR2 YYREEE (reference sequence). CDR3 protein: CASSSVGVYEQYF. In DNA, the CDR3 is TGTGCCAGCAGCTCAGTGGGAGTCTACGAGCAGTACTTC.

This chain joins TRBV19 and TRBJ1-2; D unresolved. The germline gives CDR1 LNHDA, CDR2 SQIVND (reference sequence). V lost 8 bases and J lost 2, with 12 bases in between. There are 13 residues in the CDR3. The CDR3 protein is CASQDLGNYGYTF. The CDR3 DNA reads TGTGCCAGTCAGGATCTGGGCAACTATGGCTACACCTTC.

This clone was found once. The genes are TRBV2 and TRBJ2-7, with TRBD2 matching over 9 bases. V gave up 4 bases and J gave up 6 bases; unmatched junction bases: 4. CDR1 is SNHLY and CDR2 is FYNNEI in the germline V gene. The CDR3 length is 13 residues. As DNA, the CDR3 is TGTGCCAGCAGTGTCTTACTAGCGGGCGAGCAGTACTTC. Its translation: CASSVLLAGEQYF.

There are a few counts of this clone. V and J are TRBV5-4 and TRBJ1-2; TRBD1 matches at 8 bases. Germline V gene sequence: CDR1 SGHNT, CDR2 YYREEE (reference sequence). J gave up 8 bases and V 6 bases, and 9 bases lay outside the gene matches. The length of the CDR3 is 13 residues. The CDR3 loop is CASTPPGGRGYTF. CDR3 coding DNA: TGTGCCAGCACCCCTCCAGGGGGCCGAGGCTACACCTTC.

The rearrangement uses TRBV14 and TRBJ2-1; D possibly corresponds to TRBD2 (7 bases). Trimming shortened V by 1 base and J by 6 bases, and 13 bases separated the two germline ends. Per the germline V gene, CDR1 is SGHDN and CDR2 is FVKESK. This CDR3 is built from 15 residues. In nucleotides, the CDR3 is TGTGCCAGCAGCCAAGTGGGGGGGGCCCCCAATGAGCAGTTCTTC. As protein: CASSQVGGAPNEQFF.

The chain is built from TRBV28 and TRBJ2-7; 8 nucleotides align to TRBD1. The CDR3 runs 13 residues. Germline CDR1 is MDHEN and CDR2 is SYDVKM. Unmatched junction bases numbered 9, after V lost 7 bases and J lost 7 bases. The CDR3 DNA reads as TGTGCCAGCAATCACAGGGGGAGAGGTGAGCAGTACTTC. Protein product: CASNHRGRGEQYF.

Only one count was recorded for this clone. The chain carries TRBV5-1 and TRBJ1-3, with D unclear. Germline V gives CDR1 SGHRS, CDR2 YFSETQ. This CDR3 has 14 amino acids. The germline V and J ends were trimmed by 4 bases and 0 bases, with 8 bases remaining between them. CDR3 residues: CASSLSVSGNTIYF. In DNA, the CDR3 is TGCGCCAGCAGCCTGTCGGTCTCTGGAAACACCATATATTTT.

The chain carries TRBV29-1 and TRBJ2-7; 8 bases are a match to TRBD1. The V gene end was trimmed by 1 base and the J gene end by 5 bases; junction bases not matched to a gene: 7. CDR1 is SQVTM and CDR2 is ANQGSEA in the germline V gene. The CDR3 contains 14 residues. The chain's CDR3 is CSVEAQGAINEQYF. The CDR3 coding sequence is TGCAGCGTTGAAGCCCAGGGGGCGATAAACGAGCAGTACTTC.

This clone has a handful of counts. CDR3 nucleotides: TGTGCCAGCAGTCCCGGGGGGGGACAGGGCCCCCAGCATTTT. It codes for CASSPGGGQGPQHF. The J gene is TRBJ1-5, the V gene TRBV6-5; the match to TRBD1 covers 9 bases. CDR3 length: 14 residues. Germline V lookup: CDR1 MNHEY, CDR2 SVGAGI. Trimming at V came to 5 bases and at J to 10 bases, leaving 9 bases not matched to a gene.

The V gene is TRBV2, the J gene TRBJ2-7; D gene unclear. The V end lost 6 bases, the J end lost 4 bases, and 10 bases lay between the germline ends. This CDR3 comprises 12 residues. Germline lookup yields CDR1 SNHLY and CDR2 FYNNEI. The CDR3 here is CASSRTAYEQYF. In DNA, the CDR3 is TGTGCCAGCAGCCGAACAGCTTACGAGCAGTACTTC.